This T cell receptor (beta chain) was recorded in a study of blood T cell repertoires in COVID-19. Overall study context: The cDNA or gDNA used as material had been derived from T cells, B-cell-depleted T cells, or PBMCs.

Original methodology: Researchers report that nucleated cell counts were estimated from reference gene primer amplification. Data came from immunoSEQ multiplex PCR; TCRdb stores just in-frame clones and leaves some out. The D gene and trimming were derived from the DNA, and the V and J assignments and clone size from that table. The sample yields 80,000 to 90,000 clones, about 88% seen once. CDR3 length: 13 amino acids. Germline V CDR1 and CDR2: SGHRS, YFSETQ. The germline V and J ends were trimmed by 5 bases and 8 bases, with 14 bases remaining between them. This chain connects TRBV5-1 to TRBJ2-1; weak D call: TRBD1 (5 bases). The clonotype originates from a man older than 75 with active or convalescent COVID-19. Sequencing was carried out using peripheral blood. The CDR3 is CASRYDSGYEQFF. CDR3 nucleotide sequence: TGCGCCAGCAGATACGATTCAGGGTATGAGCAGTTCTTC.